This T cell receptor (beta chain) was captured by sequencing in a study of tumour-infiltrating T cells in Burkitt lymphoma. Study overall: All epidemiological Burkitt lymphoma subtypes were represented in the cohort. Overall and progression-free survival were predicted by productive clonality. Study-wide findings and caveats: Many Burkitt lymphoma patients shared several public clonotypes.

The protocol was immunoSEQ multiplex PCR, while the TCRdb copy is restricted to in-frame clones and leaves out a portion. The table has about 1,200 clones, 18% seen once. Points on this clone: Its target is not known.

CDR3 size: 15 residues. V gave up 0 bases and J gave up 5 bases, with 12 bases separating them. Germline V CDR1 and CDR2: SGHRS, YFSETQ. The chain carries TRBV5-1 and TRBJ2-1; D gene unclear. The TCR was taken from a human donor with Burkitt lymphoma. Sequencing was carried out using tumor tissue. CDR3 sequence: CASSLVASLNNEQFF. CDR3 bases: TGCGCCAGCAGCTTGGTGGCTAGTCTCAACAATGAGCAGTTCTTC.